The sequence of this TCR beta chain was determined in a study of T-cell memory formation after mild COVID-19. CDR1 and CDR2 (germline): MGHDK, SYGVNS. V was shortened by 4 bases and J by 0 bases, with 10 bases between the two germline ends. CDR3 length: 16 amino acids. A note on this clonotype: Antigen unknown.

TCRdb processed the 5' RACE reads anew with MiXCR; each CDR3 protein has one entry. The table lists some 300,000 distinct CDR3 sequences, approximately 22% of them singletons. General study results and limits: Clones shrinking from day 15 to 85 showed even CD4/CD8 mixes; later expanders tilted CD4+.

Sample: PBMCs or a T cell subset sorted from them (not recorded which). The chain has TRBV25-1 and TRBJ2-6; unclear D gene. This receptor was obtained from a man aged 18 to 30 who had mild COVID-19 (a few samples of this study predate the infection). Cell type and time point are not known. The CDR3 loop reads CASSVAGLSGANVLTF. The DNA of the CDR3 is TGTGCCAGCAGTGTTGCAGGCCTCTCTGGGGCCAACGTCCTGACTTTC.